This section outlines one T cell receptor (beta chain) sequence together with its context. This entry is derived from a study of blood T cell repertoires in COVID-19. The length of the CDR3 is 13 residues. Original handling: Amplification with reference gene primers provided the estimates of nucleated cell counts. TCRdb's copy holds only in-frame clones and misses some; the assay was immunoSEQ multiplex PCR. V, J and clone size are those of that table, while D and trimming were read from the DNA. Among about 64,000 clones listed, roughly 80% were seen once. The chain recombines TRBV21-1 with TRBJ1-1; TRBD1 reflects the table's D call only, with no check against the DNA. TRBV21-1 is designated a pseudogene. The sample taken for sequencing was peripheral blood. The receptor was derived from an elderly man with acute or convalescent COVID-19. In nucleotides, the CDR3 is TGTGCCAGCAGCAAAAATGGTGGGCCCATGGGTCTCTTT. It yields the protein CASSKNGGPMGLF.